A single T cell receptor beta chain is shown here with its context. Its antigen is still unknown. The CDR3 totals 15 residues. The J segment lost 3 bases and the V segment lost 1 base, leaving 6 bases of the junction unmatched. The germline gives CDR1 MNHNS, CDR2 SASEGT. This record belongs to a study of cytomegalovirus exposure and HLA in healthy donors. Study-level findings and limits: Cytomegalovirus status was reportedly diagnosed by the classifier with high sensitivity and specificity. According to the study, around 180 TCR beta chains were cytomegalovirus-associated.

Libraries were prepared by immunoSEQ multiplex PCR; TCRdb keeps only in-frame clonotypes and omits some of them. This repertoire shows some 320,000 clones, 87% found once; its top ten account for over 1%. This chain joins TRBV6-1 and TRBJ2-7; 7 bases are shared with TRBD1. The sample was PBMCs. The receptor comes from a woman aged 25-40 years in good health and CMV-seropositive. The CDR3 protein is CASSEGDSYFYEQYF. The DNA for the CDR3 is TGTGCCAGCAGTGAAGGGGACAGCTATTTCTACGAGCAGTACTTC.